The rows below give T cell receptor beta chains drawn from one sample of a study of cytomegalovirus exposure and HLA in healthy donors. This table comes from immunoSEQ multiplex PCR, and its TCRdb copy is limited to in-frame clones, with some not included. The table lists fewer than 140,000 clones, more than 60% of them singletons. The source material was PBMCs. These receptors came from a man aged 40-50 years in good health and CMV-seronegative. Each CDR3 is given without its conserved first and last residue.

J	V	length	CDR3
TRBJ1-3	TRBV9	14	ASSGTASFSGNTIY
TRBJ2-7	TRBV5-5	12	ASSPWDTSYEQY
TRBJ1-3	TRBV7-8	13	ASSLSRGYGNTIY
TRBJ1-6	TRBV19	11	ASRTAGNSPLH
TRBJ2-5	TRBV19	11	ASSRGTEETQY
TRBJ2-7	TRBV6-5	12	ASSLRTGNYEQY
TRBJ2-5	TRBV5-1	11	ASSFGGEETQY
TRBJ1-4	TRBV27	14	ASSSLPGTPNEKLF
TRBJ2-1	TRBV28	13	ASSLTPGSWYEQF
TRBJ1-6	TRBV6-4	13	ASSDSSSYNSPLH
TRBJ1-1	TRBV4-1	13	ASSQDNRGFDEAF
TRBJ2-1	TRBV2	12	AASTSGVYNEQF
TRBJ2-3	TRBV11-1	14	ASSPGQERNTDTQY
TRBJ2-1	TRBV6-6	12	AGSLAGTNNEQF
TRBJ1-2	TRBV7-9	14	ASSSYGQGANYGYT
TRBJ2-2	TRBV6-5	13	ASSRSGGAAGELF
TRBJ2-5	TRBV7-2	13	ASSLVGSPGETQY
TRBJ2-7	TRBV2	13	ASSGNGLAGTKQY
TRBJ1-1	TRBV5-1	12	ASRSEAWSGEAF
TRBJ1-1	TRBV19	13	ASSIGQTPGTEAF
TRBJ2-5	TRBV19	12	ASTSRGREETQY
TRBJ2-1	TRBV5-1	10	ASSWGGDEQF
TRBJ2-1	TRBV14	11	ASSQDLYREQF
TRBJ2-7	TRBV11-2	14	ASSRRTSGGSYEQY
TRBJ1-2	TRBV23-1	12	ASSLGQGNYGYT
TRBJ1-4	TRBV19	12	ASSQDRGKEKLF
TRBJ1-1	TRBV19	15	ASRRNEGTGGDTEAF
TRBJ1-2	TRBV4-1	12	ASSQDAGTYGYT
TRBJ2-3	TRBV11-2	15	ASSLWTSGGATDTQY
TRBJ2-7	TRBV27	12	ASSKASGDYEQY
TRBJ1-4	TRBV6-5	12	ASRSRTGREKLF
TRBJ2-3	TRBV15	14	ATSVRPRASLDTQY
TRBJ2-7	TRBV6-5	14	ASSFGGRGGAREQY
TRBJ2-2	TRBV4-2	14	ASSQILAGNTGELF
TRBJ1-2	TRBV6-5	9	ASSDLRGFT
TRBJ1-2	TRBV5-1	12	ASSLSSGSYGYT
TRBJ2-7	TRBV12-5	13	ASGLVLSGAYEQY
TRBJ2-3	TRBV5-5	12	ASSPGQGTHTQY
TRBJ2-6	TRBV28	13	ASSSEGQGTNVLT
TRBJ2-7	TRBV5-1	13	ASSQTQGARYEQY
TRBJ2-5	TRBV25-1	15	ASSERTSGGVWETQY
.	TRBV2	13	ASSAAGTGTYEQY
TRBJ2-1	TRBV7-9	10	ASGRSHNEQF
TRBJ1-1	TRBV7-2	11	ATSTGINTEAF
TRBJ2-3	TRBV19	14	ASSARRDSRADTQY
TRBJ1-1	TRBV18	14	ASSRETTDLNTEAF
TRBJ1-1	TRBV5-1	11	ASSFGTGDEAF
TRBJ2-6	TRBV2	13	ASGRGSPGANVLT
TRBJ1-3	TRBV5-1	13	ASSLGPSSGNTIY
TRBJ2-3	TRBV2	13	ASSGFGGGADTQY